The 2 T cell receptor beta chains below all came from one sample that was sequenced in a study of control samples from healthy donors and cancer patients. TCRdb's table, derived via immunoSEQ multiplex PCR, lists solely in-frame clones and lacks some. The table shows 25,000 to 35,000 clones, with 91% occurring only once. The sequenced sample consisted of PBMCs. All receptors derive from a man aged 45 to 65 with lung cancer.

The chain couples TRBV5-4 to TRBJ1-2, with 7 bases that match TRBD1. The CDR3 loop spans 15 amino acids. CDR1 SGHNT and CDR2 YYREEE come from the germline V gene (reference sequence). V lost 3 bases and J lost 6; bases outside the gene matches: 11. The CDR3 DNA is TGTGCCAGCAGCTCAAGGACAGGAGCCAATCATGGCTACACCTTC. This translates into CASSSRTGANHGYTF.

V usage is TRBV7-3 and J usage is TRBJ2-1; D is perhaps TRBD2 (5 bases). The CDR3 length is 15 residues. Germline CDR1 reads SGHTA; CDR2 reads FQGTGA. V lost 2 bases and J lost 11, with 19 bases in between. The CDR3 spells CASSLRSAVFGQQFF. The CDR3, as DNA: TGTGCCAGCAGCTTACGTAGCGCAGTATTTGGGCAGCAGTTCTTC.